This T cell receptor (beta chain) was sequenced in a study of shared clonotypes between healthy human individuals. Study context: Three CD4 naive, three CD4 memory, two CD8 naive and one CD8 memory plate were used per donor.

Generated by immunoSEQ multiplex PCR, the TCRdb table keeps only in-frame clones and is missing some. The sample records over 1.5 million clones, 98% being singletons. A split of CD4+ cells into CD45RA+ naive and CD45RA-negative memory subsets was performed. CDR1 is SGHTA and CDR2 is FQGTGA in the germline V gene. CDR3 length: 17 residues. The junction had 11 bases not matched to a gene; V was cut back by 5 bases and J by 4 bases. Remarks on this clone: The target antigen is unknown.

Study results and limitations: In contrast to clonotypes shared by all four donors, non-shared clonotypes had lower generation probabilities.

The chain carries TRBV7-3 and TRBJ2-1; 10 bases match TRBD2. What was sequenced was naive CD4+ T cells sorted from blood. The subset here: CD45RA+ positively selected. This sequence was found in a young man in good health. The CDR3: CASSLGGLAGEYNEQFF. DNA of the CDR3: TGTGCCAGCAGCCTAGGGGGGCTAGCGGGAGAGTACAATGAGCAGTTCTTC.